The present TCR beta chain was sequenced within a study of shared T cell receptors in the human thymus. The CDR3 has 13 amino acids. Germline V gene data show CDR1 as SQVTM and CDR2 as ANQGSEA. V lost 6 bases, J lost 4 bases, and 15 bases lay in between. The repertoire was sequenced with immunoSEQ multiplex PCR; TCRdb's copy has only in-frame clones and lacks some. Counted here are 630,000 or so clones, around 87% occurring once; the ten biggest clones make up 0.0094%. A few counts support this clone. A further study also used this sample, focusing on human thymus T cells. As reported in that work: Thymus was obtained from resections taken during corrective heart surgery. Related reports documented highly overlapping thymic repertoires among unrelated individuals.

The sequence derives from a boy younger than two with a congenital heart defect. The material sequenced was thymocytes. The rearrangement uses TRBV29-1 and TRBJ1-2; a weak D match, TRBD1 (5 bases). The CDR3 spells CSVTTETVYGYTF. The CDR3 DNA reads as TGCAGCGTGACGACAGAGACGGTCTATGGCTACACCTTC.